This T cell receptor (beta chain) derives from a study of cytomegalovirus exposure and HLA in healthy donors. General study points: In a later analysis, across HLA loci, associated TCR counts were highest for DRB1, lowest for HLA-C. In the analysis, some V segments, TRBV6-2 and TRBV6-3 included, were excluded as indistinguishable.

Both 60 Vbeta primers and 13 Jbeta primers went into the PCR. Produced via immunoSEQ multiplex PCR; TCRdb's table is partial and in-frame only. The repertoire consists of around 30,000 clones, with 44% occurring once and the leading ten covering roughly 2.1%. Germline loops: CDR1 MDHEN, CDR2 SYDVKM. V was shortened by 3 bases and J by 3 bases, with 12 bases between the two germline ends. This CDR3 contains 16 residues. On this clone: The antigen is not known.

Source material: PBMCs. The sequence derives from a woman in her fifties or sixties in good health and CMV-seronegative. This chain links TRBV28 with TRBJ2-6; D remains ambiguous. CDR3 sequence: CASSFPRPGGANVLTF. The CDR3 DNA follows: TGTGCCAGCAGTTTTCCCAGGCCTGGTGGGGCCAACGTCCTGACTTTC. The full variable domain, its missing parts supplied by reference TRBV28 and TRBJ2-6, is DVKVTQSSRYLVKRTGEKVFLECVQDMDHENMFWYRQDPGLGLRLIYFSYDVKMKEKGDIPEGYSVSREKKERFSLILESASTNQTSMYLCASSFPRPGGANVLTFGAGSRLTVL.